The clone carrying this TCR beta chain was counted once. This entry is derived from a study of blood T cell repertoires in COVID-19. The overall study: The cDNA or gDNA used as material had been derived from T cells, B-cell-depleted T cells, or PBMCs.

Germline loops: CDR1 SGDLS, CDR2 YYNGEE. Trimming at V came to 0 bases and at J to 6 bases, leaving 5 bases not matched to a gene. The CDR3 spans 16 residues. Per the study methods: Estimates of nucleated cell counts were drawn from the amplification of reference gene primers. Clones were read by immunoSEQ multiplex PCR, and TCRdb kept only the in-frame ones, dropping some. V and J calls and clone size are copied from that table; D and trimming were computed from the DNA. The repertoire holds fewer than 300,000 clones, with more than 70% as singletons. The clonotype originates from a woman aged 45-60 years with acute or convalescent COVID-19. This chain uses TRBV9 with TRBJ1-4, with TRBD1 matching 10 bases. Source material: peripheral blood. CDR3 region: CASSVGLGQGYEKLFF. The CDR3 nucleotides read TGTGCCAGCAGCGTAGGTCTGGGACAGGGGTATGAAAAACTGTTTTTT.